This TCR beta chain was found in a study of radiotherapy plus CTLA-4 blockade in lung cancer. Study-level information: Disease control reached 30% to 35%, with objective responses in around 20%.

Enrolled patients, whose metastatic non-small-cell lung cancer was chemo-refractory, received focal radiation plus CTLA-4 blockade with ipilimumab. The repertoire was sequenced with immunoSEQ multiplex PCR; TCRdb's copy has only in-frame clones and lacks some. The sample has 55,000 to 70,000 clones; around 80% are singletons. Regarding the study as a whole: The study found tumor-derived TCR clones expanded in blood after radiotherapy plus ipilimumab. Reportedly, early blood T cell clone dynamics best predicted response, with interferon-beta.

Germline V lookup: CDR1 MGHRA, CDR2 YSYEKL. After removal of 0 bases from V and 5 bases from J, the junction contained 7 bases not matched to a gene. CDR3 length: 17 residues. This clone was seen only a few times. The antigen is undetermined. The sequencing here drew on peripheral blood, taken from a patient treated with radiotherapy plus ipilimumab. V and J are TRBV4-1 and TRBJ2-4; TRBD1 matches at 10 bases. This receptor was taken from a human donor with non-small cell lung cancer who had a complete response to radiotherapy plus ipilimumab. The CDR3 region is CASSQEETGGLQNIQYF. The DNA of the CDR3 is TGCGCCAGCAGCCAAGAAGAGACAGGGGGCTTGCAAAACATTCAGTACTTC.